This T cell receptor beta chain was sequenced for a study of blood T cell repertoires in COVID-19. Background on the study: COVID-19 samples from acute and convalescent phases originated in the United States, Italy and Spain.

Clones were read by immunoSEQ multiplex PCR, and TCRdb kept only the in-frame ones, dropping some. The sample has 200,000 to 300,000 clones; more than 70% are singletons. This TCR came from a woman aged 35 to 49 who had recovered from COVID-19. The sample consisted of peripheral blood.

The chain's CDR3 is CASSLALRRGGEQFF. The CDR3 nucleotides read TGTGCCAGCAGCTTAGCGCTCCGCAGGGGCGGGGAGCAGTTCTTC. The V gene is TRBV7-9, the J gene TRBJ2-1, with D maybe TRBD1 (6 bases). Trimming pared 0 bases from V and 10 bases from J, leaving 16 bases between. The CDR3 contains 15 residues. Germline values: CDR1 SEHNR, CDR2 FQNEAQ (reference sequence).